This is a list of T cell receptor beta chains from one sample in a study of T cells after yellow fever vaccination. In TCRdb, the 5' RACE reads were re-called with MiXCR into one record per CDR3 protein. Of approximately 34,000 distinct CDR3 sequences in the sample, 6% to 8.5% were seen once. Sequenced here: PBMCs, either bulk or a sorted T-cell subset (CD4+, CD8+, memory, or dextramer-sorted; not recorded which), sampled on the day of the first yellow fever vaccination. Receptors originate from a man aged 18 to 29 who received the YFV17D yellow fever vaccine. CDR3s include the opening cysteine and the closing phenylalanine or tryptophan. Fields, in order: CDR3 length, V gene, J gene, clone size, D gene, CDR3 DNA, CDR3 protein. D genes are given only for firm matches. Size is stated for part of the rows, as once, few or many counts, or as a class when the clone is expanded.

15	TRBV5-1	TRBJ2-1	.	TRBD2	TGCGCCAGCAGCCCAGCGGGGGCCGCTTACAATGAGCAGTTCTTC	CASSPAGAAYNEQFF
15	TRBV11-2	TRBJ1-2	many	TRBD1	TGTGCCAGCAGCTTAGAATGGGAGGGGGCTAATGGCTACACCTTC	CASSLEWEGANGYTF
12	TRBV29-1	TRBJ1-1	many	TRBD1	TGCAGTGGGGGACAGTTGAACACTGAAGCTTTCTTT	CSGGQLNTEAFF
17	TRBV20-1	TRBJ2-3	many	TRBD2	TGCAGTGCTTCTCGGCCCCGTCTAGCGGCCAGCACAGATACGCAGTATTTT	CSASRPRLAASTDTQYF
15	TRBV5-1	TRBJ2-5	many	TRBD1	TGCGCCAGCAGGCGAGCCGGGACAGGGGGAGAGACCCAGTACTTC	CASRRAGTGGETQYF
17	TRBV3-1	TRBJ2-3	.	TRBD1	TGTGCCAGCAGCCAAGATTTCCCAGGGGGCAGGACAGATACGCAGTATTTT	CASSQDFPGGRTDTQYF
12	TRBV29-1	TRBJ1-1	many	.	TGCAGCGCAACGGACAGGAACACTGAAGCTTTCTTT	CSATDRNTEAFF
14	TRBV27	TRBJ1-5	many	.	TGTGCCAGCAGTTTGAAGAGTAGCAATCAGCCCCAGCATTTT	CASSLKSSNQPQHF
11	TRBV7-8	TRBJ2-2	many	.	TGTGCCAGCAGCTTACCCGGGGAGCTGTTTTTT	CASSLPGELFF
12	TRBV19	TRBJ1-5	few	.	TGTGCCAGTAGGAGTGGGAATCAGCCCCAGCATTTT	CASRSGNQPQHF
13	TRBV6-2/TRBV6-3	TRBJ1-2	many	.	TGTGCCAGCAGCAACCCTCCGGCCTATGGCTACACCTTC	CASSNPPAYGYTF
15	TRBV6-1	TRBJ2-5	medium-sized	TRBD1	TGTGCCAGCAGTGAAGCGACAGGGGGCCAAGAGACCCAGTACTTC	CASSEATGGQETQYF
14	TRBV5-5	TRBJ2-5	.	.	TGTGCCAGCAGCTTTCGTGGGTTCCAAGAGACCCAGTACTTC	CASSFRGFQETQYF
14	TRBV7-3	TRBJ1-4	many	TRBD1	TGTGCCAGCAGCTTGGGACAGGGGAATGAAAAACTGTTTTTT	CASSLGQGNEKLFF
16	TRBV2	TRBJ2-2	large	TRBD2	TGTGCCAGCAGTCGCACTAGCGGAGCGAACACCGGGGAGCTGTTTTTT	CASSRTSGANTGELFF
15	TRBV20-1	TRBJ1-2	.	.	TGCAGTGCTAGAGATCCTGGGAGGGCGGTGGGGGGCTACACCTTC	CSARDPGRAVGGYTF
14	TRBV5-1	TRBJ2-5	many	TRBD1	TGCGCCAGCAGCTTGAGGGACAGCCAAGAGACCCAGTACTTC	CASSLRDSQETQYF
17	TRBV6-1	TRBJ1-4	few	.	TGTGCCAGCGCTATAACAGGGAAGGGTCATACTAATGAAAAACTGTTTTTT	CASAITGKGHTNEKLFF
13	TRBV20-1	TRBJ1-6	many	.	TGCAGTGCGATGAGGGGGGAGGGCTCACCCCTCCACTTT	CSAMRGEGSPLHF
15	TRBV7-2	TRBJ1-2	.	TRBD1	TGTGCCAGCAGCCCCGGAGGGGACAGGGTGGGGGGCTACACCTTC	CASSPGGDRVGGYTF
14	TRBV20-1	TRBJ1-3	many	.	TGCAGTGCTTTCGGGGGGAATTCTGGAAACACCATATATTTT	CSAFGGNSGNTIYF
14	TRBV20-1	TRBJ1-1	many	.	TGCAGTGCTAGAGGTTACAGGGTATCCACTGAAGCTTTCTTT	CSARGYRVSTEAFF
16	TRBV5-1	TRBJ2-5	few	.	TGCGCCAGCAGCTTGGGGACAGGCCAAGGAGCGGGGACCCAGTACTTC	CASSLGTGQGAGTQYF